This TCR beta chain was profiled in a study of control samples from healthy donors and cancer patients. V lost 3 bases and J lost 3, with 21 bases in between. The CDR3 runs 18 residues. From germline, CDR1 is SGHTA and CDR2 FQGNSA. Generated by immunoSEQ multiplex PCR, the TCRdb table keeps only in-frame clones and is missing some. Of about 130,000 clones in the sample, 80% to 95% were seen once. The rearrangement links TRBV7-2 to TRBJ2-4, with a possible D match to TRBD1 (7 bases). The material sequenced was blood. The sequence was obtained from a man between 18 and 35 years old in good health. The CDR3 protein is CASSFRGDSSTVKNIQYF. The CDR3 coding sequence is TGTGCCAGCAGCTTTAGGGGGGACAGTTCCACAGTCAAAAACATTCAGTACTTC.